Below, 11 T cell receptor beta chains from the same sample are listed, as sequenced in a study of T cell repertoires in cytomegalovirus infection. One entry per CDR3 protein results from TCRdb running MiXCR on the reads. This sample has some 200,000 distinct CDR3 sequences, with about 39% found just once. These TCRs are of unknown antigen specificity. The material was CD8+ T cells from cultured PBMCs, obtained from culture after CMV antigen stimulation. The origin of the receptors is a human donor in good health (CMV status not recorded). Some clones in this sample may be carry-over from other donors' samples.

This clonotype has a count of ten or more. The chain carries TRBV7-8 and TRBJ1-5; 8 bases agree with TRBD1. CDR1 is SGHVS, CDR2 FQNEAQ, per germline. This CDR3 spans 19 amino acids. Trimming removed 5 bases from V and 1 base from J; junction bases left unmatched: 16. CDR3: CASSRRIRDRNLSNQPQHF. In nucleotides, the CDR3 is TGTGCCAGCAGCCGGAGGATCCGGGACAGGAATTTAAGCAATCAGCCCCAGCATTTT.

The J gene is TRBJ1-3, the V gene TRBV6-6; D uncertain. Germline CDR1 and CDR2: MNHNY and SVGAGI (reference sequence). V was cut by 5 bases and J by 9 bases, with 26 bases left in between. This CDR3 region has 17 residues. CDR3 nucleotide sequence: TGTGCCAGCAGTGACCCGATCTACGGCTACTCTGAGGTCACCATATATTTT. It translates to CASSDPIYGYSEVTIYF.

The CDR3 loop is CASSYTPDRFAYEQYF. In DNA, the CDR3 is TGTGCCAGCAGTTACACCCCGGACAGGTTCGCCTACGAGCAGTACTTC. This chain links TRBV6-1 with TRBJ2-7, with TRBD1 identical over 7 bases. The CDR3 totals 16 residues. V gave up 5 bases and J gave up 2 bases; unmatched junction bases: 12. Germline CDR1 and CDR2: MNHNS and SASEGT.

This clonotype was observed a handful of times. The chain has TRBV12-5 and TRBJ1-3; 9 bases match TRBD1. The germline V gene has CDR1 LGHNT and CDR2 FRNRAP. The V and J ends lost 2 bases and 3 bases, in that order; junction bases with no gene match: 11. The CDR3 totals 18 residues. CDR3 in amino acids: CASGLMDRGAPGGNTIYF. CDR3 coding DNA: TGTGCTAGTGGTTTGATGGACAGGGGCGCTCCTGGTGGAAACACCATATATTTT.

The rearrangement joins TRBV9 to TRBJ2-1; D call uncertain. Deletions cut 0 bases from V and 5 bases from J, with 9 bases between. The CDR3 covers 14 residues. Germline CDR1 is SGDLS and CDR2 is YYNGEE. Written as DNA, the CDR3 is TGTGCCAGCAGCGTAGGTCAAGATAACAATGAGCAGTTCTTC. Translating gives CASSVGQDNNEQFF.

V and J are TRBV7-6 and TRBJ2-1; 10 bases agree with TRBD2. Germline loops: CDR1 SGHVS, CDR2 FNYEAQ. V was pared by 5 bases and J by 4 bases, with 11 bases of the junction left unmatched. The CDR3 is 17 residues long. The DNA of the CDR3 is TGTGCCAGCAGCCCCGGTAGAGCGGGGGGGGATTACAATGAGCAGTTCTTC. Its protein product is CASSPGRAGGDYNEQFF.

The gene calls are TRBV11-2 and TRBJ1-2; no clear D. Looked up from germline, CDR1 is SGHAT and CDR2 is FQNNGV. V lost 8 bases and J 6 bases, leaving 13 bases between the germline ends. CDR3 size: 12 residues. In DNA, the CDR3 is TGTGCCAGCGGGCGGACGTTCAATGGCTACACCTTC. Amino acid sequence: CASGRTFNGYTF.

There are a few counts of this clonotype. The CDR3 end shows no conserved phenylalanine or tryptophan, and so a read error is likely. The DNA is omitted, as the CDR3 cannot be located on it reliably, and the CDR3 follows TCRdb's listing. The V call is TRBV27, the J call TRBJ2-7; the table's TRBD2 call for D was not verified on the DNA. CDR1 MNHEY and CDR2 SMNVEV come from the germline V gene (reference sequence). The CDR3 is made up of 13 amino acids, end residues included. CDR3 residues: CASSPGLAGPQTL.

The V gene is TRBV2, the J gene TRBJ2-7; D might be TRBD2 (6 bases). V lost 3 bases to trimming and J lost 2 bases, with 11 bases between them. CDR3 size: 14 residues. Germline CDR1 reads SNHLY; CDR2 reads FYNNEI. The CDR3 nucleotides are TGTGCCAGCAGTGAGGGGGGTGCGACCTACGAGCAGTACTTC. The encoded protein is CASSEGGATYEQYF.

The V call is TRBV15, the J call TRBJ2-1; D is ambiguous. V lost 3 bases and J 4 bases, leaving 10 bases between the germline ends. From germline, CDR1 is LNHNV and CDR2 YYDKDF (reference sequence). CDR3 length: 14 amino acids. CDR3 amino acids: CATSSPSLYNEQFF. DNA for the CDR3: TGTGCCACCAGCAGCCCCTCGTTGTACAATGAGCAGTTCTTC.

This chain links TRBV18 with TRBJ2-7; D unclear. The CDR3 length is 16 residues. Trimming shortened V by 2 bases and J by 5 bases, and 19 bases separated the two germline ends. Germline CDR1 is KGHSH and CDR2 is LQKENI. The CDR3 loop reads CASSPKSAPRRHEQYF. The CDR3 DNA reads as TGTGCCAGCTCACCAAAATCCGCACCGCGGCGGCACGAGCAGTACTTC.